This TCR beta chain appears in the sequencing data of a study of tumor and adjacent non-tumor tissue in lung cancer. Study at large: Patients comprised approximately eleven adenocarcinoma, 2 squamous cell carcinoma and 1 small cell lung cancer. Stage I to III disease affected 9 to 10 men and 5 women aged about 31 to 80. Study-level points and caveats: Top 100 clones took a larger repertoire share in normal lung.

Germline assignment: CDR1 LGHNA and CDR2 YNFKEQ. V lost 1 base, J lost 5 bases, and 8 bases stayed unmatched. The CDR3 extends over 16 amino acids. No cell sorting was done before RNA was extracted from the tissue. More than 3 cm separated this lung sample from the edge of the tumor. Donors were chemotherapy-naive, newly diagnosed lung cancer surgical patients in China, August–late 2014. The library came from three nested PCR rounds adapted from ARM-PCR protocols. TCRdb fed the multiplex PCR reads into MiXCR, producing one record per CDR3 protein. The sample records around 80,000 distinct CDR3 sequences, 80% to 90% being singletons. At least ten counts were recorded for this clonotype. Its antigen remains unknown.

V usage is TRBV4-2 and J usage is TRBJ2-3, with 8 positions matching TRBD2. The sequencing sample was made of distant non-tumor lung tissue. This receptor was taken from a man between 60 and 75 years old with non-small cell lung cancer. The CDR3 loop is CASSQVDTGGGDTQYF. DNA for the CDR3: TGTGCCAGCAGCCAAGTGGATACGGGGGGGGGAGATACGCAGTATTTT.